In its sample, the clone carrying this TCR beta chain was seen once. What it binds is unknown. The sample belongs to a study of cytomegalovirus exposure and HLA in healthy donors. Notes on the study in general: It was reported in a later analysis that an Asian-associated ancestry cluster showed fewer N-insertions than the approximately 670-donor mean.

60 Vbeta and 13 Jbeta primers were used in PCR. Repertoires were generated with immunoSEQ multiplex PCR, while TCRdb's copy carries only in-frame clones and drops some. The table lists more than 140,000 clones, roughly 85% of them singletons. V lost 0 bases to trimming and J lost 4 bases, with 10 bases between them. Germline-derived CDR1 and CDR2 are SGHRS and YFSETQ. The CDR3 runs 15 residues. J is TRBJ2-2 and V is TRBV5-1, with a possible D match to TRBD1 (5 bases). This sequence was found in a male donor in good health and CMV-seronegative. Sequencing was carried out using PBMCs. Written as DNA, the CDR3 is TGCGCCAGCAGCTTGGCTCAGGGTGGCACCGGGGAGCTGTTTTTT. Its translation is CASSLAQGGTGELFF.